This TCR beta chain was found in a study of blood T cell repertoires in COVID-19. Study-wide context: Acute and convalescent COVID-19 specimens originated in the United States, Italy and Spain. PBMCs, B-cell-depleted T cells, or T cells provided the cDNA or gDNA that made up the material.

This CDR3 spans 17 amino acids. CDR1 and CDR2 from the germline V gene are LNHDA and SQIVND (reference sequence). V gave up 2 bases and J gave up 9 bases; unmatched junction bases: 13. Libraries were prepared by immunoSEQ multiplex PCR; TCRdb keeps only in-frame clonotypes and omits some of them. The data show 210,000 or so clones, roughly 80% seen once. The sequence derives from a woman of 80 years or more with active or convalescent COVID-19. The sample taken for sequencing was peripheral blood. The J gene is TRBJ2-2, the V gene TRBV19; 9 bases are a match to TRBD1. Written as DNA, the CDR3 is TGTGCCAGTAGTATATTAACGGGACAGGGAAGAAGAAGGGAGCTGTTTTTT. Translation: CASSILTGQGRRRELFF. Complete variable domain (other parts from reference TRBV19 and TRBJ2-2): DGGITQSPKYLFRKEGQNVTLSCEQNLNHDAMYWYRQDPGQGLRLIYYSQIVNDFQKGDIAEGYSVSREKKESFPLTVTSAQKNPTAFYLCASSILTGQGRRRELFFGEGSRLTVL.